This TCR beta chain was identified during a study of T cell repertoires in cytomegalovirus infection. Study overall: A matching HLA type, together with CMV infection, was signaled by public TCR beta signatures. Findings and caveats of the study: Cumulated frequencies of public TCR beta families served to identify carriers of CMV plus the relevant HLA. Ex vivo, HLA-C-restricted CMV-specific TCR beta clonotypes prevailed over the rest of the response.

This clonotype was seen at least ten times. The antigen remains unidentified. Trimming removed 5 bases from V and 4 bases from J, with 18 bases in between. The CDR3 has 16 residues. The germline gives CDR1 MNHEY, CDR2 SVGEGT. TCRdb passed the reads through MiXCR, listing each CDR3 protein once. The table records more than 85,000 distinct CDR3 sequences, 23% of them present only once. This receptor was taken from a human donor in good health (CMV status not recorded). Some clones in this sample may be carry-over from other donors' samples. V is TRBV6-2 or TRBV6-3 and J is TRBJ1-5; weak D call: TRBD1 (5 bases). Sequencing was done on a sample of CD8+ T cells from PBMCs. The CDR3 is CASSAPGGAWNQPQHF. DNA for the CDR3: TGTGCCAGCAGTGCACCAGGAGGGGCTTGGAATCAGCCCCAGCATTTT.